This T cell receptor beta chain is from a study of technical replicates of blood from a few donors (dated by TCRdb to 2016 to 2017). On this clone itself: The clone's antigen remains unknown. No per-base quality is available; no much larger clone lies one base away.

Receptors were amplified or captured by the immunoSEQ multiplex PCR assay. TCRdb mirrors the immuneACCESS table, restricted to in-frame sequences. Some clones are absent from its copies; in checked studies, under half trace to an unresolved V gene, and the reason for the others is unknown. The sample table shows 100,000 or so clones, and roughly 96% are seen once. The ten most abundant clones make up 0.2% to 0.25% of the sample. V lost 6 bases and J lost 13 bases; the stretch between them is 13 bases long. The germline V gene encodes CDR1 SGHVS and CDR2 FQNEAQ. The CDR3, from cysteine to phenylalanine, totals 12 residues. The DNA shown is the 36-base CDR3, in frame from base 1.

The rearrangement combines TRBV7-8 with TRBJ1-6; TRBD1 is possibly the D segment (6 matching bases). The source is a human donor in good health. The sample taken for sequencing was T cells isolated from PBMCs. The DNA reads TGTGCCAGCAGGCCCATGGGGGCTCCCCTCCACTTT. The encoded protein is CASRPMGAPLHF.